This T cell receptor beta chain was sequenced in a study of blood T cell repertoires in COVID-19 (dated by TCRdb to 2020 to 2021). The study in broad terms: The collaborator samples originated in the United States, Italy and Spain and spanned the acute and convalescent phases of COVID-19. The sample metadata nearly always contained a de-identified subject ID, COVID-19 status, age in years and sex. The repertoires were made available in a free public database intended to serve as a resource for research on the immune response to SARS-CoV-2. The prospective study material was composed of cDNA or gDNA derived from T cells, B-cell-depleted T cells, or PBMCs. Deeply sampled blood TCRbeta repertoires from subjects exposed to, actively infected with, or recovered from COVID-19 were included in the dataset. Where HLA class I and class II types were available, the types were taken from metadata supplied by the sample provider, not from assay-based typing. Samples came from the ongoing ImmuneRACE study (first 160 participants) plus 1,254 subjects from 6 global collaborators.

The junction carries 11 bases between V and J, which are trimmed by 0 bases and 5 bases respectively. The CDR1 and CDR2 encoded by the germline V gene are ENHRY and SYGVKD. The CDR3 sequence holds 14 residues, the cysteine and phenylalanine included. The entry retains the CDR3 DNA only, 42 bases that are in frame from base 1. TCRbeta CDR3 regions were amplified from genomic DNA by means of the immunoSEQ Assay, a bias-controlled multiplex PCR. From the authors' description of their analysis: Within the assay, amplification of reference gene primers was used to estimate how many nucleated cells each sample contained. To quantify the absolute abundance of each unique TCRbeta CDR3 rearrangement, sequence reads were collapsed and filtered. Productive Simpson clonality was computed per sample as the square root of Simpson's diversity index over productive rearrangements. The immuneACCESS repertoire file appears here via TCRdb, limited to in-frame rearrangements. These files lack a portion of the clones; in checked studies, under half of the deficit traces to unresolved V genes, and the cause of the others is not known. The D gene and trimming were derived from the DNA, and the V and J assignments and clone size from that table. Across this sample there are 250,000 to 300,000 clones, with about nine tenths seen only once. The ten largest account for around 2.1% of the sample.

Overall study results and their limits: The amount of clinical and demographic metadata varied by source and participant and was provided uncurated.

Each collaborating institution followed its own protocols to collect whole blood in K2EDTA tubes. For TCRbeta analysis, collaborator samples were shipped as frozen whole blood, as isolated PBMCs, or as DNA extracted from either sample type. Only a few counts were recorded for this clone. Its target antigen remains unknown. No base quality information exists; no much larger clone differs at one position. This sequence was found in a man aged 50 to 59 with acute or convalescent COVID-19. Sequences were obtained from peripheral blood. The receptor chain draws on TRBV10-3 and TRBJ2-7; a tentative D match to TRBD1 spans 5 bases. The CDR3 region has the sequence CAISESNGRDEQYF. In nucleotide form, the sequence is TGTGCCATCAGTGAGTCGAACGGCAGGGACGAGCAGTACTTC.